This passage covers 32 T cell receptor beta chains from one sample sequenced in a study of CD8+ T cells in alopecia areata. Specified treatment: oral pan-JAK inhibitor, 5-10 mg twice daily. RNA extraction was followed by reverse transcription into cDNA, which acted as the sequencing template. Only in-frame clones appear in the TCRdb table, and some are missing; sequencing was by immunoSEQ multiplex PCR. The repertoire includes about 140,000 clones, approximately 80% of them detected once, and about 25% sits in the top ten. Sequencing used CD8+ T cells sorted from blood, obtained at week 4, from a patient treated with tofacitinib. These receptors came from a human donor with alopecia areata.

In the case of this clone: The same CDR3 is also encoded by other DNA sequences in this sample. The CDR3 DNA reads as TGTGCCAGCAGCGTGAGCGGGGGGGGCACAGATACGCAGTATTTT. It translates to CASSVSGGGTDTQYF. The gene calls are TRBV9 and TRBJ2-3, with 10 nucleotides matching TRBD2. CDR1 is SGDLS and CDR2 is YYNGEE in the germline V gene. The length of the CDR3 is 15 residues. V trimming: 2 bases; J trimming: 1 base; junction bases outside the gene matches: 1. Based on the CDR3 plus reference TRBV9 and TRBJ2-3, the full variable domain is DSGVTQTPKHLITATGQRVTLRCSPRSGDLSVYWYQQSLDQGLQFLIQYYNGEERAKGNILERFSAQQFPDLHSELNLSSLELGDSALYFCASSVSGGGTDTQYFGPGTRLTVL.

This clone was counted a few times. The chain uses TRBV29-1 and TRBJ2-1, with TRBD1 matching over 8 bases. Germline trimming cut 5 bases from V and 9 bases from J; bases unmatched to any gene: 9. Germline CDR1 and CDR2: SQVTM and ANQGSEA. The CDR3 loop spans 13 amino acids. This chain's CDR3 is CSVSWTGYGEQFF. As DNA, the CDR3 is TGCAGCGTTTCTTGGACAGGGTATGGTGAGCAGTTCTTC.

V gene TRBV10-3 combines with J gene TRBJ2-1; perhaps TRBD1 as D (5 bases). In germline, CDR1 is ENHRY, CDR2 SYGVKD. The CDR3 spans 15 residues. V gave up 3 bases and J gave up 4 bases, with 13 bases separating them. CDR3 region: CAISDDSALYNEQFF. CDR3 nucleotides: TGTGCCATCAGTGACGACAGCGCATTATACAATGAGCAGTTCTTC.

The chain joins TRBV4-1 to TRBJ2-4; perhaps TRBD1 as D (5 bases). The V gene's germline CDR1 is MGHRA and CDR2 YSYEKL. V lost 0 bases to trimming and J lost 2 bases, with 11 bases between them. The CDR3 extends over 16 amino acids. CDR3 in amino acids: CASSQEAGLPKNIQYF. CDR3 DNA sequence: TGCGCCAGCAGCCAAGAGGCAGGGCTACCCAAAAACATTCAGTACTTC.

The chain has TRBV5-1 and TRBJ2-2, with D maybe TRBD1 (6 bases). The CDR3 runs to 17 residues. Per the germline V gene, CDR1 is SGHRS and CDR2 is YFSETQ. The ends were cut back, 5 bases at V and 3 bases at J, with 20 bases in the middle. The CDR3 spells CASSRSLGRGDTGELFF. The CDR3 DNA reads TGCGCCAGCAGTAGGTCGTTGGGCAGGGGCGACACCGGGGAGCTGTTTTTT. The whole variable domain, remainder taken from reference TRBV5-1 and TRBJ2-2, is KAGVTQTPRYLIKTRGQQVTLSCSPISGHRSVSWYQQTPGQGLQFLFEYFSETQRNKGNFPGRFSGRQFSNSRSEMNVSTLELGDSALYLCASSRSLGRGDTGELFFGEGSRLTVL.

The V call is TRBV27, the J call TRBJ2-7; no reliable D call. The CDR3 sequence is 11 residues long. The germline V and J ends were trimmed by 4 bases and 5 bases, with 6 bases remaining between them. Germline CDR1 and CDR2: MNHEY and SMNVEV (reference sequence). CDR3 region: CASSWGNEQYF. The CDR3 region has the DNA TGTGCCAGCAGTTGGGGTAACGAGCAGTACTTC.

This clone showed up just once. The chain carries TRBV28 and TRBJ2-7; D not certain. Between the trimmed V and J ends, which lost 2 bases and 5 bases, there was a span of 10 bases. Germline V gives CDR1 MDHEN, CDR2 SYDVKM. The CDR3 is 13 residues long. The DNA for the CDR3 is TGTGCCAGCAGTTTAAGGTTCCGGGACGAGCAGTACTTC. Translating it yields CASSLRFRDEQYF. The full variable domain, with the rest looked up from reference TRBV28 and TRBJ2-7, is DVKVTQSSRYLVKRTGEKVFLECVQDMDHENMFWYRQDPGLGLRLIYFSYDVKMKEKGDIPEGYSVSREKKERFSLILESASTNQTSMYLCASSLRFRDEQYFGPGTRLTVT.

This CDR3 reads CASSQVRGDTQYF. The CDR3 DNA follows: TGCGCCAGCAGCCAAGTTCGGGGGGATACGCAGTATTTT. V gene TRBV4-1 combines with J gene TRBJ2-3, with a weak D call TRBD2 (6 bases). Germline V lookup: CDR1 MGHRA, CDR2 YSYEKL. V was trimmed by 1 base and J by 6 bases, leaving 8 bases between them. The CDR3 runs to 13 residues.

The genes are TRBV19 and TRBJ2-7; 11 nucleotides match TRBD2. The CDR3 is made up of 15 amino acids. CDR1 LNHDA and CDR2 SQIVND come from the germline V gene (reference sequence). V shed 7 bases, J shed 2 bases, and the junction held 7 bases outside the gene matches. The CDR3 is CASNITSGGPYEQYF. CDR3 sequence (DNA): TGTGCCAGTAACATAACTAGCGGGGGACCCTACGAGCAGTACTTC.

The chain links TRBV7-9 to TRBJ1-6; possibly TRBD1 for D (5 bases). The CDR3 covers 15 residues. Germline CDR1 SEHNR, CDR2 FQNEAQ (reference sequence). The V end lost 3 bases, the J end lost 10 bases, and 16 bases lay between the germline ends. CDR3 protein: CASSFDGDGGSPLHF. The CDR3 bases are TGTGCCAGCAGCTTCGATGGGGACGGTGGATCACCCCTCCACTTT. Combining the CDR3 with reference TRBV7-9 and TRBJ1-6 gives the whole variable domain DTGVSQNPRHKITKRGQNVTFRCDPISEHNRLYWYRQTLGQGPEFLTYFQNEAQLEKSRLLSDRFSAERPKGSFSTLEIQRTEQGDSAMYLCASSFDGDGGSPLHFGNGTRLTVT.

This sequence joins TRBV15 and TRBJ2-7; 8 positions agree with TRBD2. CDR3 size: 16 residues. CDR1 LNHNV and CDR2 YYDKDF come from the germline V gene (reference sequence). The J segment lost 2 bases and the V segment lost 3 bases, leaving 9 bases of the junction unmatched. The CDR3 DNA reads TGTGCCACCAGCAGGGGGTCTGGTAGCGGGGCCTACGAGCAGTACTTC. Amino acids: CATSRGSGSGAYEQYF.

The chain links TRBV30 to TRBJ2-3; possible D gene TRBD1, 6 bases. Trimming took off 3 bases at V and 6 bases at J, with 16 bases between the two ends. CDR1 and CDR2 from the germline V gene are GTSNPN and SVGIG (reference sequence). The length of the CDR3 is 14 residues. Written as DNA, the CDR3 is TGTGCCTGGAGAGAGGGCAGGGGCATGGATACGCAGTATTTT. Residues: CAWREGRGMDTQYF.

Here the CDR3 reads CASSQAGGGLSTDTQYF. CDR3 in DNA: TGTGCCAGCAGCCAGGCGGGAGGTGGGCTAAGCACAGATACGCAGTATTTT. The chain links TRBV7-3 to TRBJ2-3; 8 positions agree with TRBD2. Germline lookup yields CDR1 SGHTA and CDR2 FQGTGA. J gave up 0 bases and V 5 bases, and 10 bases lay outside the gene matches. This CDR3 has 17 amino acids.

V and J are TRBV21-1 and TRBJ1-5; TRBD1, the table's D call, lacks a check against the DNA. TRBV21-1 is designated a pseudogene. The CDR3 has 15 amino acids. CDR3 DNA: TGTGCCAGCAGCAAGGACAGGGGAATCAATCAGCCCCAGCATTTT. Its protein is CASSKDRGINQPQHF.

The rearrangement joins TRBV5-6 to TRBJ2-7; D gene ambiguous. CDR1 and CDR2 from the germline V gene are SGHDT and YYEEEE. With 0 bases removed from V and 3 bases from J, the gap between germline ends came to 4 bases. CDR3 length: 12 amino acids. CDR3 region: CASSLGIYEQYF. Here the CDR3 DNA reads TGTGCCAGCAGCTTGGGCATCTACGAGCAGTACTTC. Using reference TRBV5-6 and TRBJ2-7 for the parts outside the CDR3, the full variable domain is DAGVTQSPTHLIKTRGQQVTLRCSPKSGHDTVSWYQQALGQGPQFIFQYYEEEERQRGNFPDRFSGHQFPNYSSELNVNALLLGDSALYLCASSLGIYEQYFGPGTRLTVT.

Here the CDR3 DNA reads TGTGCCAGCAGCCCCCCAGGAGCGGGGGCGAACACCGGGGAGCTGTTTTTT. The encoded protein is CASSPPGAGANTGELFF. This sequence joins TRBV7-9 and TRBJ2-2; 8 positions match TRBD2. The CDR3 contains 17 residues. Germline V lookup: CDR1 SEHNR, CDR2 FQNEAQ (reference sequence). V lost 5 bases to trimming and J lost 0 bases; unmatched junction nucleotides: 8.

The rearrangement uses TRBV6-5 and TRBJ2-1; 11 bases are a match to TRBD1. V trimming: 5 bases; J trimming: 9 bases; junction bases outside the gene matches: 6. This CDR3 contains 14 residues. Germline V gene sequence: CDR1 MNHEY, CDR2 SVGAGI. DNA for the CDR3: TGTGCCAGCAGTCTGGGACAGGGGGTCGGTGAGCAGTTCTTC. This gives the protein CASSLGQGVGEQFF.

The gene calls are TRBV30 and TRBJ1-1; 7 nucleotides agree with TRBD1. Germline V CDR1 and CDR2: GTSNPN, SVGIG (reference sequence). With 1 base clipped from V and 1 base from J, the junction kept 3 bases outside the gene matches. The CDR3 consists of 14 residues. CDR3 sequence reads: CAWSGDSRNTEAFF. The CDR3 DNA reads as TGTGCCTGGAGTGGGGACAGTAGGAACACTGAAGCTTTCTTT.

The chain uses TRBV7-9 and TRBJ2-5; D not resolved. This CDR3 spans 12 amino acids. Germline values: CDR1 SEHNR, CDR2 FQNEAQ (reference sequence). Trimming stripped 3 bases from V and 8 bases from J, with 10 bases between. The DNA of the CDR3 is TGTGCCAGCAGCTTGGAGTGGCAAACCCAGTACTTC. This translates into CASSLEWQTQYF.

The chain recombines TRBV4-1 with TRBJ2-4; 8 nucleotides agree with TRBD2. V lost 1 base and J lost 6; bases outside the gene matches: 17. The length of the CDR3 is 19 residues. Germline CDR1 reads MGHRA; CDR2 reads YSYEKL. This CDR3 reads CASSQAPMGSGGGGNIQYF. The DNA of the CDR3 is TGCGCCAGCAGCCAAGCCCCCATGGGATCGGGGGGGGGTGGAAACATTCAGTACTTC.

The rearrangement links TRBV25-1 to TRBJ2-5; tentatively, D is TRBD1 or TRBD2 (5 bases each). This CDR3 has 17 amino acids. V lost 1 base to trimming and J lost 4 bases, with 19 bases between them. Germline V gives CDR1 MGHDK, CDR2 SYGVNS. The CDR3 sequence: CASSEWGSQGNIETQYF. For the CDR3, the DNA is TGTGCCAGCAGTGAATGGGGGAGTCAGGGCAACATAGAGACCCAGTACTTC.

This clone was counted once. This chain uses TRBV6-5 with TRBJ2-7; D not certain. V was trimmed by 2 bases and J by 6 bases, leaving 14 bases between them. CDR1 MNHEY and CDR2 SVGAGI come from the germline V gene. This CDR3 is built from 14 residues. Here the CDR3 reads CASSYREFKGEQYF. In DNA form, the CDR3 reads TGTGCCAGCAGTTACAGGGAATTCAAGGGCGAGCAGTACTTC.

V and J are TRBV6-4 and TRBJ1-2; 10 bases align to TRBD1. This CDR3 is 15 amino acids long. Germline lookup yields CDR1 MRHNA and CDR2 SNTAGT. The V gene end was trimmed by 3 bases and the J gene end by 8 bases; junction bases not matched to a gene: 9. CDR3 region: CASSEGQGVAEGYTF. DNA of the CDR3: TGTGCCAGCAGTGAAGGACAGGGGGTAGCTGAGGGCTACACCTTC.

This clone showed up just a few times. This chain uses TRBV6-4 with TRBJ2-3; TRBD1 agrees at 8 bases. With V trimmed by 0 bases and J by 3 bases, 5 bases remained unmatched. Per the germline V gene, CDR1 is MRHNA and CDR2 is SNTAGT. The CDR3 runs to 16 residues. For the CDR3, the DNA is TGTGCCAGCAGTGACTCGACACAGGGGGGAACAGATACGCAGTATTTT. It encodes CASSDSTQGGTDTQYF.

This chain connects TRBV7-9 to TRBJ2-2, with unresolved D. The V gene's germline CDR1 is SEHNR and CDR2 FQNEAQ (reference sequence). The CDR3 runs 17 residues. V was cut by 0 bases and J by 1 base, with 12 bases left in between. As DNA, the CDR3 is TGTGCCAGCAGCTTAGCCCGACTGTTTCTGAACACCGGGGAGCTGTTTTTT. This codes for CASSLARLFLNTGELFF.

The V and J genes are TRBV2 and TRBJ2-7, with D possibly being TRBD1 (5 bases). Trimming left V 5 bases short and J 6 bases short, with 8 bases between. CDR3 length: 11 amino acids. From germline, CDR1 is SNHLY and CDR2 FYNNEI. CDR3 amino acids: CASSTGVEQYF. In nucleotides, the CDR3 is TGTGCCAGCAGTACAGGCGTCGAGCAGTACTTC.

The V call is TRBV9, the J call TRBJ2-1, with D perhaps TRBD1 or TRBD2 (5 bases each). Trimming pared 4 bases from V and 7 bases from J, leaving 18 bases between. CDR1 is SGDLS and CDR2 is YYNGEE in the germline V gene. The CDR3 has 15 amino acids. The CDR3: CASSQVRDPGNEQFF. In nucleotides, the CDR3 is TGTGCCAGCAGCCAGGTCCGGGACCCTGGGAATGAGCAGTTCTTC.

The V and J genes are TRBV7-2 and TRBJ1-6, with TRBD1 as a possible D gene (5 bases). V was cut by 1 base and J by 0 bases, with 13 bases left in between. CDR3 length: 18 amino acids. The germline V gene encodes CDR1 SGHTA and CDR2 FQGNSA. For the CDR3, the DNA is TGTGCCAGCAGCTTAGATTCAGGGTTGTTCTCCTATAATTCACCCCTCCACTTT. Its protein is CASSLDSGLFSYNSPLHF.

The rearrangement uses TRBV7-9 and TRBJ2-7; D gene unclear. The germline V gene encodes CDR1 SEHNR and CDR2 FQNEAQ (reference sequence). V was cut by 5 bases and J by 5 bases, with 10 bases left in between. The CDR3 has 12 amino acids. The CDR3 nucleotides read TGTGCCAGCAGCCCGTCGGTCCACGAGCAGTACTTC. It yields the protein CASSPSVHEQYF.

This clone was recorded a few times. The genes are TRBV6-5 and TRBJ2-1, with D unclear. V lost 5 bases to trimming and J lost 0 bases, with 8 bases between them. CDR3 length: 14 residues. Germline V gene lookup returns CDR1 MNHEY and CDR2 SVGAGI. Here the CDR3 reads CASSHYSSYNEQFF. The CDR3 DNA follows: TGTGCCAGCAGTCACTACAGCTCCTACAATGAGCAGTTCTTC.

The genes are TRBV5-1 and TRBJ1-1; D perhaps matches TRBD1 (6 bases). The CDR3 length is 14 residues. Germline CDR1 SGHRS, CDR2 YFSETQ. The ends were cut back, 4 bases at V and 5 bases at J, with 15 bases in the middle. CDR3 sequence reads: CASSPKGGWTEAFF. For the CDR3, the DNA is TGCGCCAGCAGCCCGAAGGGGGGATGGACTGAAGCTTTCTTT.

The rearrangement joins TRBV10-3 to TRBJ1-1, with D tentatively TRBD1 (5 bases). The CDR3 is 14 residues long. Germline loops: CDR1 ENHRY, CDR2 SYGVKD. Trimming removed 2 bases at V and 5 bases at J, with 12 bases between. The CDR3 protein is CAISERAGSTEAFF. The DNA of the CDR3 is TGTGCCATCAGTGAGCGAGCAGGGTCGACTGAAGCTTTCTTT.